The 3 T cell receptor beta chains below come from one sample, sequenced in a study of cytomegalovirus exposure and HLA in healthy donors (dated by TCRdb to about 2017). The library was produced with the immunoSEQ multiplex PCR assay. This immuneACCESS table, as held by TCRdb, lists in-frame sequences with V and J called but not all clones. Of the missing ones, under half trace to an unresolved V gene in checked studies; the others have no known cause. A total of about 150,000 clones appear in this sample, about 86% of them only once. Together, the top ten hold 20% to 25% of the sample. Material: PBMCs. The origin of the receptors is a young man in good health and CMV-seropositive.

This chain links TRBV6-5 with TRBJ2-3, with 8 bases fitting TRBD2. The CDR3 is made up of 14 amino acids. Trimming at V came to 6 bases and at J to 5 bases, leaving 7 bases not matched to a gene. Per the germline V gene, CDR1 is MNHEY and CDR2 is SVGAGI. The CDR3 bases are TGTGCCAGCAGCCCAGCGGGAGCCGGAGATACGCAGTATTTT. This sequence encodes CASSPAGAGDTQYF.

The CDR3 loop reads CASTNPGGHETQYF. CDR3 DNA: TGTGCCAGCACCAACCCCGGGGGGCATGAGACCCAGTACTTC. The chain is built from TRBV27 and TRBJ2-5; perhaps TRBD2 as D (7 bases). This CDR3 has 14 amino acids. V was trimmed by 7 bases and J by 5 bases, leaving 17 bases between them. Germline assignment: CDR1 MNHEY and CDR2 SMNVEV (reference sequence).

The V call is TRBV7-9, the J call TRBJ1-6, with 10 positions matching TRBD1. In germline, CDR1 is SEHNR, CDR2 FQNEAQ (reference sequence). V was pared by 6 bases and J by 8 bases, with 10 bases of the junction left unmatched. This CDR3 has 16 residues. In nucleotides, the CDR3 is TGTGCCAGCAGACCCGCTTCCGGGACAGGGGATTCACCCCTCCACTTT. Amino acids: CASRPASGTGDSPLHF.